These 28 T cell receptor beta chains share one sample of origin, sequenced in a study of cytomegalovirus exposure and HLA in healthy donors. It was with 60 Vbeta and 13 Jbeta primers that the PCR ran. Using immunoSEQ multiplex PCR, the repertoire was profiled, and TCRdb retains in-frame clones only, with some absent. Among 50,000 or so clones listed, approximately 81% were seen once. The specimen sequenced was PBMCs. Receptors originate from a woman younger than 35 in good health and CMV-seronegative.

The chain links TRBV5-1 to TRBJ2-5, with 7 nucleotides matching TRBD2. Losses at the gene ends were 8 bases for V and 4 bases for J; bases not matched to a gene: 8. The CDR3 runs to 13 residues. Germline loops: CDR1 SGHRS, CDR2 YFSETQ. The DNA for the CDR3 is TGCGCCAGTAGGGAGCGGGGAAGAGAGACCCAGTACTTC. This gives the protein CASRERGRETQYF.

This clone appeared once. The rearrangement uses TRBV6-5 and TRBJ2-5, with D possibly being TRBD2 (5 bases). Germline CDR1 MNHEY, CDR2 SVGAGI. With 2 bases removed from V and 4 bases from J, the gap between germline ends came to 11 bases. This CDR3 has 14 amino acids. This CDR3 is CASSYGLAGETQYF. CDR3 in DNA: TGTGCCAGCAGTTACGGTCTAGCTGGAGAGACCCAGTACTTC.

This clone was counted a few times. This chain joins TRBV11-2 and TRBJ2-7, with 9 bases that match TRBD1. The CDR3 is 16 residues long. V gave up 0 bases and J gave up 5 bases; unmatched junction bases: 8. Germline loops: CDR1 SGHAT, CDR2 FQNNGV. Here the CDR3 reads CASSLDGDRERHEQYF. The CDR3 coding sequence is TGTGCCAGCAGCTTAGACGGGGACAGGGAACGCCACGAGCAGTACTTC.

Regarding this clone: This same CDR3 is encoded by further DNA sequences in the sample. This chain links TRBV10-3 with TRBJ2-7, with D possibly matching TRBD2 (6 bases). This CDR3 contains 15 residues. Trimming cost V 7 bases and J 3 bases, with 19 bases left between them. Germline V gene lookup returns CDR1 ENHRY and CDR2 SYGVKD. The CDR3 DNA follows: TGTGCCATCAACCGGTCAGGGTGGAGGGGCTACGAGCAGTACTTC. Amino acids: CAINRSGWRGYEQYF.

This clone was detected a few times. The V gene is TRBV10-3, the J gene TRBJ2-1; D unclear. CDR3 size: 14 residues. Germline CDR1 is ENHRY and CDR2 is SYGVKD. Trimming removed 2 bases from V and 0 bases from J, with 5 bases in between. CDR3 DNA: TGTGCCATCAGTGAGAGCGACTCCTACAATGAGCAGTTCTTC. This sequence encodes CAISESDSYNEQFF.

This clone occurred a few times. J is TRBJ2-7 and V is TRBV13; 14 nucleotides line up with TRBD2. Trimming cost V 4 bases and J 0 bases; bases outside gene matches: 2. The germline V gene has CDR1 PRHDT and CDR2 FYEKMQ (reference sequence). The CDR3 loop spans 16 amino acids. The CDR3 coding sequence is TGTGCCAGCAGCTATGGGACTAGCGGGAGCTCCTACGAGCAGTACTTC. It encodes CASSYGTSGSSYEQYF.

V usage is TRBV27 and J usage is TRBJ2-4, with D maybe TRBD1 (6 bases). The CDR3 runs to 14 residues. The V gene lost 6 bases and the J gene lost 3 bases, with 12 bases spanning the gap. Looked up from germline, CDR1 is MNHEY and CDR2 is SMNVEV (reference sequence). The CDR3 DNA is TGTGCCAGCAGGTCCGAGGGGGACAAAAACATTCAGTACTTC. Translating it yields CASRSEGDKNIQYF.

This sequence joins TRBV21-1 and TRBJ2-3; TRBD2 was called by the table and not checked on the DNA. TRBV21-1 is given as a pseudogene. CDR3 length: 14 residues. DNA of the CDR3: TGTGCCAGCAGCGAAACTAGCGGGAGGGATACGCAGTATTTT. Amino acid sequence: CASSETSGRDTQYF.

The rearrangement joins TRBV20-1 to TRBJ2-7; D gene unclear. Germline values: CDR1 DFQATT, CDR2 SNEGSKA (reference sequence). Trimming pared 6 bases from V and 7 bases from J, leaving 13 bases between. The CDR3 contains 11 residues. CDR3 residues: CSARIIREQYF. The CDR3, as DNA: TGCAGTGCCAGAATCATACGGGAGCAGTACTTC.

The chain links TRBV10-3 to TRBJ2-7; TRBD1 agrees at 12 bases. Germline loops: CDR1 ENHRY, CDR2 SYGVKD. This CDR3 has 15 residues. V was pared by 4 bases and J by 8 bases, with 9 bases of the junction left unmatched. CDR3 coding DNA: TGTGCCATCAGTGGGGGGACAGGGGGCCCAACGCAGCAGTACTTC. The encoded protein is CAISGGTGGPTQQYF.

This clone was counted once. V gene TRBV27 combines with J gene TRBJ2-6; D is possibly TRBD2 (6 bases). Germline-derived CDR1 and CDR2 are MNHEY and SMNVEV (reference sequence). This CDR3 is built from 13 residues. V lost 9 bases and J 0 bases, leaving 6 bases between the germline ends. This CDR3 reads CARRGSGANVLTF. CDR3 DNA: TGTGCCAGGCGGGGCTCTGGGGCCAACGTCCTGACTTTC.

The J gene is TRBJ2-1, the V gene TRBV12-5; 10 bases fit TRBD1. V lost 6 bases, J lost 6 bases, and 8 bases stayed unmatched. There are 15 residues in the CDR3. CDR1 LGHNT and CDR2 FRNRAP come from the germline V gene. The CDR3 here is CASGTDRGPGNEQFF. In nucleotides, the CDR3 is TGTGCTAGTGGCACAGACAGGGGGCCAGGCAATGAGCAGTTCTTC.

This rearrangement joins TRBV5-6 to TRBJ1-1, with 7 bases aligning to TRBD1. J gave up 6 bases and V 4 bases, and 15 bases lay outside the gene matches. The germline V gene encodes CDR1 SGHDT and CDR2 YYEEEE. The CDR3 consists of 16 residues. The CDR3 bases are TGTGCCAGCAGCAACCTGGGACAGACAGTTTCGGCTGAAGCTTTCTTT. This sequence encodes CASSNLGQTVSAEAFF.

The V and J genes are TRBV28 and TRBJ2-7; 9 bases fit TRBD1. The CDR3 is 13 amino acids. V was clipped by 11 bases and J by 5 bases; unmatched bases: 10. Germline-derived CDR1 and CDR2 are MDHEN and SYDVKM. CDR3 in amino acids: CALSSRDRDEQYF. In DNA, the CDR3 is TGTGCCCTATCCTCCCGGGACAGGGACGAGCAGTACTTC.

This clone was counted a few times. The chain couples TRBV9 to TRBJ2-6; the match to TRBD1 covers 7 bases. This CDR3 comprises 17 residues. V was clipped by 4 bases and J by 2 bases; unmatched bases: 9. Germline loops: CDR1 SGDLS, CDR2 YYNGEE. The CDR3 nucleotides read TGTGCCAGCAGCCCAGGGGGACAGCCGACTGGGGCCAACGTCCTGACTTTC. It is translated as CASSPGGQPTGANVLTF. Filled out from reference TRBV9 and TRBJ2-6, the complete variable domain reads DSGVTQTPKHLITATGQRVTLRCSPRSGDLSVYWYQQSLDQGLQFLIQYYNGEERAKGNILERFSAQQFPDLHSELNLSSLELGDSALYFCASSPGGQPTGANVLTFGAGSRLTVL.

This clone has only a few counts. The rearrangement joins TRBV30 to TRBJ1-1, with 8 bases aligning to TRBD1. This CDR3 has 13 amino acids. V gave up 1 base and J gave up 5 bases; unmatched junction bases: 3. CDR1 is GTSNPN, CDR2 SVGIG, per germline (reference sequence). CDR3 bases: TGTGCCTGGAGTGCAGGGGGCGAAACTGAAGCTTTCTTT. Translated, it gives CAWSAGGETEAFF.

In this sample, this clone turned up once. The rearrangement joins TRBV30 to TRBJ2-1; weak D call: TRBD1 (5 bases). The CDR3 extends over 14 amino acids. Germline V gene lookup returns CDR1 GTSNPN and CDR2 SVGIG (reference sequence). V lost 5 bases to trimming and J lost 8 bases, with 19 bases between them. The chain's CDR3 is CAWGTGLLPDEQFF. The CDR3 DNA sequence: TGTGCCTGGGGCACAGGTCTATTACCTGATGAGCAGTTCTTC. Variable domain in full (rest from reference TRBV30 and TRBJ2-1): SQTIHQWPATLVQPVGSPLSLECTVEGTSNPNLYWYRQAAGRGLQLLFYSVGIGQISSEVPQNLSASRPQDRQFILSSKKLLLSDSGFYLCAWGTGLLPDEQFFGPGTRLTVL.

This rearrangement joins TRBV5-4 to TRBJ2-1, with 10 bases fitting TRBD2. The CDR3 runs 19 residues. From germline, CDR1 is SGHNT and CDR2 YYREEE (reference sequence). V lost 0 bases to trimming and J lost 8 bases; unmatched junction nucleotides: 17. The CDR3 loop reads CASSLVSLAGVNPLYEQFF. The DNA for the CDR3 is TGTGCCAGCAGCTTGGTGAGCCTAGCGGGAGTAAACCCCTTATATGAGCAGTTCTTC.

CDR3 DNA sequence: TGTGCCATCAGCCTCACGGGGGGGCCCCAGCATTTT. This encodes CAISLTGGPQHF. The chain employs TRBV10-3 and TRBJ1-5, with a weak D call TRBD1 (5 bases). The V gene lost 6 bases and the J gene lost 9 bases, with 12 bases spanning the gap. The CDR3 covers 12 residues. The germline CDR1 and CDR2 sequences are ENHRY and SYGVKD.

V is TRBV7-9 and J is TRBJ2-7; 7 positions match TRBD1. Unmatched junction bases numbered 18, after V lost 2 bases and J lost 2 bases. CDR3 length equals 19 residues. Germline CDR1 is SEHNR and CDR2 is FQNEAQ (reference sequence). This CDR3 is CASSLSPLTGQVLTYEQYF. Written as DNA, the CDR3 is TGTGCCAGCAGCTTATCCCCTCTCACCGGACAGGTACTGACCTACGAGCAGTACTTC.

The CDR3 bases are TGCAGCGTGAGGCGGGGAAGCACAGATACGCAGTATTTT. It specifies CSVRRGSTDTQYF. The gene calls are TRBV29-1 and TRBJ2-3; D might be TRBD2 (6 bases). Trimming left V 6 bases short and J 0 bases short, with 10 bases between. The CDR3 is made up of 13 amino acids. Germline lookup yields CDR1 SQVTM and CDR2 ANQGSEA.

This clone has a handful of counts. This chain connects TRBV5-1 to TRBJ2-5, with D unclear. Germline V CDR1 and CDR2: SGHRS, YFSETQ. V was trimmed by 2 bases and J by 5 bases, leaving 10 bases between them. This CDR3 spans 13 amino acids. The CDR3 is CASSLALRETQYF. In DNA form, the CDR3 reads TGCGCCAGCAGCTTAGCTCTACGGGAGACCCAGTACTTC.

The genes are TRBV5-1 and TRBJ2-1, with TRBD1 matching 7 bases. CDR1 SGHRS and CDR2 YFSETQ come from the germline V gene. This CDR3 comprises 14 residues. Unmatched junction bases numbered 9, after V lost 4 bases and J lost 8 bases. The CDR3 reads CASSPRDRVDEQFF. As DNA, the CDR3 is TGCGCCAGCAGCCCCCGAGACAGGGTTGATGAGCAGTTCTTC. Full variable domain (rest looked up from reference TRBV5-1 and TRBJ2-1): KAGVTQTPRYLIKTRGQQVTLSCSPISGHRSVSWYQQTPGQGLQFLFEYFSETQRNKGNFPGRFSGRQFSNSRSEMNVSTLELGDSALYLCASSPRDRVDEQFFGPGTRLTVL.

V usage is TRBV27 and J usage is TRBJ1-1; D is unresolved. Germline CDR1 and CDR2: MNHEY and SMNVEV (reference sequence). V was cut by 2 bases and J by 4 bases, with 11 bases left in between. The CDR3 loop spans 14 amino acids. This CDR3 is CASSLRLGSTEAFF. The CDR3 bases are TGTGCCAGCAGTTTAAGACTCGGGAGCACTGAAGCTTTCTTT.

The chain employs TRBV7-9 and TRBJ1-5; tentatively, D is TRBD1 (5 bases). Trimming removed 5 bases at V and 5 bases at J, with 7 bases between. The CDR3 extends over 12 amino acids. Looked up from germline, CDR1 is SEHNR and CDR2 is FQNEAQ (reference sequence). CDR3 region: CASSRGDQPQHF. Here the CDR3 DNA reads TGTGCCAGCAGCCGGGGGGATCAGCCCCAGCATTTT.

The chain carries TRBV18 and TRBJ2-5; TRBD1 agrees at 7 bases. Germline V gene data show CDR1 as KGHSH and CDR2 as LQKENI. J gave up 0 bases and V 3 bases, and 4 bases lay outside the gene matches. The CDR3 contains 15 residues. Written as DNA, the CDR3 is TGTGCCAGCTCACCCCCGGGACAGTACCAAGAGACCCAGTACTTC. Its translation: CASSPPGQYQETQYF.

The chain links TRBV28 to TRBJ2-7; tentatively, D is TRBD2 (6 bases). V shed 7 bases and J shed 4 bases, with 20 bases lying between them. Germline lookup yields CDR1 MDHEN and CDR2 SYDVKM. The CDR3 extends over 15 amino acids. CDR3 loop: CASTSFTPSVYEQYF. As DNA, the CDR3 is TGTGCCAGCACCTCTTTCACCCCTAGCGTTTACGAGCAGTACTTC.

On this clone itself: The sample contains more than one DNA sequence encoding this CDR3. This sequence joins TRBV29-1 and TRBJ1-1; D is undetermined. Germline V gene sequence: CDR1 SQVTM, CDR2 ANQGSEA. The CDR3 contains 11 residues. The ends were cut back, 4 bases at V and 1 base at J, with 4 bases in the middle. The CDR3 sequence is CSVVANTEAFF. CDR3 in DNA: TGCAGCGTTGTGGCGAACACTGAAGCTTTCTTT.